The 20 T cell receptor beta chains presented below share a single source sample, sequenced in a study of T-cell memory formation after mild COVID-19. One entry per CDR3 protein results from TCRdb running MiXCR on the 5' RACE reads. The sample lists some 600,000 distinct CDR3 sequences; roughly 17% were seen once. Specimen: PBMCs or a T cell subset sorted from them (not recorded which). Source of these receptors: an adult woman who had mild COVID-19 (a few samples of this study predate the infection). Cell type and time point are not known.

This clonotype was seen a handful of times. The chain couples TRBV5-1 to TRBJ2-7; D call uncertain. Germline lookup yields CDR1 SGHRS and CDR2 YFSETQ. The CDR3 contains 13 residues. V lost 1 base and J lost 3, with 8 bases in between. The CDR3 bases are TGCGCCAGCAGCTTGTTTAGCAGCTACGAGCAGTACTTC. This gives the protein CASSLFSSYEQYF.

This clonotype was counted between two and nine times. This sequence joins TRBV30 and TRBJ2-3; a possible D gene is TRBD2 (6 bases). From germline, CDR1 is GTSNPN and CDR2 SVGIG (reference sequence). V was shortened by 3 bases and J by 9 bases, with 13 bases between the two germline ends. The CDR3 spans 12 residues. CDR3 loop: CAWRQAGETQYF. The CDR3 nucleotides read TGTGCCTGGAGACAAGCGGGCGAAACGCAGTATTTT.

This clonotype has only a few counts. The CDR3 sequence: CATGGGNEQFF. The CDR3 DNA sequence: TGTGCCACCGGGGGGGGAAATGAGCAGTTCTTC. V and J are TRBV24-1 and TRBJ2-1; 7 positions agree with TRBD2. After removal of 9 bases from V and 7 bases from J, the junction contained 2 bases not matched to a gene. The germline CDR1 and CDR2 sequences are KGHDR and SFDVKD. There are 11 residues in the CDR3.

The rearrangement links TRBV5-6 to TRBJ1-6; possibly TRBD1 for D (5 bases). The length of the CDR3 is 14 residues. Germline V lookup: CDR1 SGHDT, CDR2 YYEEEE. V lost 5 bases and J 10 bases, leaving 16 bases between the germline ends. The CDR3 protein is CASSRGTSGSPLHF. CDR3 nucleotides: TGTGCCAGCAGTCGAGGGACGTCTGGATCACCCCTCCACTTT.

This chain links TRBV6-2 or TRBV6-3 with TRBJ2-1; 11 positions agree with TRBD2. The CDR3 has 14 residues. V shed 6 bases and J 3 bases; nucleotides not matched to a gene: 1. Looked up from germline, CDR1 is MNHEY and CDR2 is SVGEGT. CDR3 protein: CASRGTSGYNEQFF. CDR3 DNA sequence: TGTGCCAGCAGGGGGACTAGCGGCTACAATGAGCAGTTCTTC.

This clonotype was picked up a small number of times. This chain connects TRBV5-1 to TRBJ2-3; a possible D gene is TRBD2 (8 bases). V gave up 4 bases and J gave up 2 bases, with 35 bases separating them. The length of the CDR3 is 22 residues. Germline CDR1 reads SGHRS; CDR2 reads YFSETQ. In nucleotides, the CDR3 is TGCGCCAGCAGCGTGGAGGGACAGCCAGGACGAAAGCGGGAGTGGATCACAGATACGCAGTATTTT. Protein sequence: CASSVEGQPGRKREWITDTQYF.

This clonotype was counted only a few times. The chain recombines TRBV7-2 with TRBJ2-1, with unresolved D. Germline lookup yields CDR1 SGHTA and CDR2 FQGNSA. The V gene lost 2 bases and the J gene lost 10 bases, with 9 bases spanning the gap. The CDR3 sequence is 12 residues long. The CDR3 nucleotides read TGTGCCAGCAGCTTATCCTCGAGGGAGCAGTTCTTC. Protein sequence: CASSLSSREQFF.

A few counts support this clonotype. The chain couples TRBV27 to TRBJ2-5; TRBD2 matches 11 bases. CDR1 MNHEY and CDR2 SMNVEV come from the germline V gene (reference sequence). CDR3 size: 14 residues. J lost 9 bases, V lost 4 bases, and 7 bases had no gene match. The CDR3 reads CASSSLGLADPQYF. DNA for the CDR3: TGTGCCAGCAGTTCCCTGGGACTAGCGGACCCCCAGTACTTC.

In DNA form, the CDR3 reads TGTGCCAGTAGTGCTCTAGCGGCCAGATCTGGGGCCAACGTCCTGACTTTC. Translation gives CASSALAARSGANVLTF. The chain joins TRBV19 to TRBJ2-6; 7 bases agree with TRBD2. The CDR3 extends over 17 amino acids. Germline trimming cut 5 bases from V and 1 base from J; bases unmatched to any gene: 8. Looked up from germline, CDR1 is LNHDA and CDR2 is SQIVND (reference sequence).

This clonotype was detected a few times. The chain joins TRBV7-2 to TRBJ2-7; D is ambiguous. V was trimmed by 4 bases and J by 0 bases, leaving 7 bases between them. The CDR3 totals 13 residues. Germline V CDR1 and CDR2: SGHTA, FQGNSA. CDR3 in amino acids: CASSSVPSYEQYF. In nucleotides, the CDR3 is TGTGCCAGCAGCTCCGTCCCCTCCTACGAGCAGTACTTC.

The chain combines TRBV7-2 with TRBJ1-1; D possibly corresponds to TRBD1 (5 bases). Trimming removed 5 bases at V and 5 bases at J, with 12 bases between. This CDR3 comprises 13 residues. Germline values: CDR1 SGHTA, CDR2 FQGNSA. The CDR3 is CASSPGPLTEAFF. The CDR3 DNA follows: TGTGCCAGCAGCCCAGGGCCCTTGACTGAAGCTTTCTTT.

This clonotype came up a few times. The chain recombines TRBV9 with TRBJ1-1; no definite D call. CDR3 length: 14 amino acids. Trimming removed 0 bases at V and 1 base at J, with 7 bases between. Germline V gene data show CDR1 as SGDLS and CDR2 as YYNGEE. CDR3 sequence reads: CASSVAPRNTEAFF. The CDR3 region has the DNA TGTGCCAGCAGCGTAGCCCCGAGGAACACTGAAGCTTTCTTT.

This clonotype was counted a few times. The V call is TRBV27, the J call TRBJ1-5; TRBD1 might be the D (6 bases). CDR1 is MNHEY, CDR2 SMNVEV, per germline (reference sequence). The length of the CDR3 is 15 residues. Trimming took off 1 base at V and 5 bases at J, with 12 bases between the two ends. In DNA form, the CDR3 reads TGTGCCAGCAGTTTATTGGGGGGGGGCGATCAGCCCCAGCATTTT. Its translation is CASSLLGGGDQPQHF.

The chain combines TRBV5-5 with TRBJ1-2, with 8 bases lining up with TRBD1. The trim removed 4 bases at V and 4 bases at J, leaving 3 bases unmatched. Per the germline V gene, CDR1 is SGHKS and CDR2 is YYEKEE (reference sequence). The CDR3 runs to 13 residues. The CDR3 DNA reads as TGTGCCAGCAGCCCAGGGGGCGGCTATGGCTACACCTTC. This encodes CASSPGGGYGYTF.

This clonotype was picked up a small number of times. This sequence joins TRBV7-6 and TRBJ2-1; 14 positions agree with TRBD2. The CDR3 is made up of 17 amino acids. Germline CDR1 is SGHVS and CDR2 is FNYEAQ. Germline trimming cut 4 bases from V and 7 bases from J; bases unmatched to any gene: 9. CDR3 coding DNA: TGTGCCAGCAGCTCAACCGGGACTAGCGGGGGCCTGAATGAGCAGTTCTTC. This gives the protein CASSSTGTSGGLNEQFF.

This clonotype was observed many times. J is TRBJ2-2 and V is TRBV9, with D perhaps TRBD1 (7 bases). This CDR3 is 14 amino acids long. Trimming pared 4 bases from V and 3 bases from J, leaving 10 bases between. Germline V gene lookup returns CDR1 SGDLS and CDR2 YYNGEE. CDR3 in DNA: TGTGCCAGCAGCCCCAGGGGGGACACCGGGGAGCTGTTTTTT. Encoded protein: CASSPRGDTGELFF.

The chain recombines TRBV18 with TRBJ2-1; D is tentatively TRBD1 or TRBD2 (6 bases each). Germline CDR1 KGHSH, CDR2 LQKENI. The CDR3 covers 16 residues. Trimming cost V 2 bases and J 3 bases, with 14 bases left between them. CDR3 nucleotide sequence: TGTGCCAGCTCACCAAGTGGGGGGCAGGGCTACAATGAGCAGTTCTTC. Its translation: CASSPSGGQGYNEQFF.

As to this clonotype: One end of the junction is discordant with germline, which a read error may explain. CDR3 region: CASSQVGPQF. CDR3 nucleotide sequence: TGTGCCAGCAGCCAAGTGGGGCCTCAATTC. This sequence joins TRBV4-2 and TRBJ1-2; D perhaps matches TRBD1 (5 bases). CDR1 and CDR2 (germline): LGHNA, YNFKEQ. The CDR3 is 10 amino acids.

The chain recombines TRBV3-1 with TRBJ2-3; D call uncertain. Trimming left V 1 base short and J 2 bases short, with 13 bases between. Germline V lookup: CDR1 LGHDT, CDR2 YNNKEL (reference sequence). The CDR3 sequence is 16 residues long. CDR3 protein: CASSQVSQALTDTQYF. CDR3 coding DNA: TGTGCCAGCAGCCAAGTCTCGCAGGCCCTCACAGATACGCAGTATTTT.

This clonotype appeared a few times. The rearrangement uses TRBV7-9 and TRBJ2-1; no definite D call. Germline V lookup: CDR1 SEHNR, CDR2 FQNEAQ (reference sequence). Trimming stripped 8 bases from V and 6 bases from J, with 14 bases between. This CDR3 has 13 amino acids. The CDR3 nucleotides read TGTGCCAGCGGCGCGCTGGAGCGCAATGAGCAGTTCTTC. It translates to CASGALERNEQFF.